What follows are 20 T cell receptor beta chains derived from one specimen sequenced in a study of T cells in Graves' hyperthyroidism and ophthalmopathy. The CDR3 regions of TCR beta were amplified from RNA transcripts. Using the HTBI primer set, a first-round RT-PCR was run on the TCR CDR3. MiXCR, applied by TCRdb to the multiplex PCR reads, yields one record per CDR3 protein. This sample has fewer than 550,000 distinct CDR3 sequences, with roughly a quarter found just once. The specimen was blood. The receptor source for this set is a woman between 25 and 40 years old with Graves' ophthalmopathy.

In this sample, this clonotype turned up many times. The rearrangement links TRBV4-2 to TRBJ1-1; D is possibly TRBD1 (5 bases). This CDR3 comprises 15 residues. CDR1 and CDR2 (germline): LGHNA, YNFKEQ. The germline V and J ends were trimmed by 6 bases and 1 base, with 15 bases remaining between them. DNA for the CDR3: TGTGCCAGCAGGCCTTCGACGACAGAGAACACTGAAGCTTTCTTT. It translates to CASRPSTTENTEAFF.

This clonotype was found many times. V usage is TRBV2 and J usage is TRBJ1-1; TRBD1 is a possible D gene (5 bases). This CDR3 has 14 amino acids. The germline CDR1 and CDR2 sequences are SNHLY and FYNNEI. Trimming pared 4 bases from V and 2 bases from J, leaving 11 bases between. The DNA for the CDR3 is TGTGCCAGCAGTGCGGCCAGGGACAACACTGAAGCTTTCTTT. Translated: CASSAARDNTEAFF.

This clonotype was seen many times. This chain connects TRBV28 to TRBJ2-5; TRBD1 matches at 7 bases. The CDR3 consists of 14 residues. Germline CDR1 reads MDHEN; CDR2 reads SYDVKM. V shed 6 bases, J shed 5 bases, and the junction held 9 bases outside the gene matches. The CDR3 nucleotides are TGTGCCAGCAGACCTGGACAGGCCGGCGAGACCCAGTACTTC. Its protein product is CASRPGQAGETQYF.

This clonotype appeared many times. The genes are TRBV20-1 and TRBJ2-2; 7 bases match TRBD1. V was clipped by 0 bases and J by 5 bases; unmatched bases: 9. Germline lookup yields CDR1 DFQATT and CDR2 SNEGSKA (reference sequence). The CDR3 extends over 16 amino acids. CDR3 sequence (DNA): TGCAGTGCTAGAGAACGCGGACAGGAGGAGACCGGGGAGCTGTTTTTT. This encodes CSARERGQEETGELFF.

The V call is TRBV12-3 or TRBV12-4, the J call TRBJ1-2; TRBD1 matches 11 bases. V shed 6 bases, J shed 4 bases, and the junction held 4 bases outside the gene matches. There are 14 residues in the CDR3. The CDR3 here is CASSHGTGGYGYTF. The CDR3 DNA sequence: TGTGCCAGCAGCCATGGGACAGGGGGCTATGGCTACACCTTC.

This clonotype came up many times. The CDR3 nucleotides read TGTGCCAGCAGCTTGTCAGCCCTTTCTGGGGCCAACGTCCTGACTTTC. It encodes CASSLSALSGANVLTF. The V gene is TRBV6-1, the J gene TRBJ2-6; D remains ambiguous. The CDR3 contains 16 residues. Germline V gene data show CDR1 as MNHNS and CDR2 as SASEGT. V lost 6 bases, J lost 1 base, and 13 bases lay in between.

This clonotype appeared a few times. The rearrangement links TRBV12-3 or TRBV12-4 to TRBJ2-5; D gene unclear. Trimming removed 3 bases at V and 5 bases at J, with 7 bases between. This CDR3 is 12 amino acids long. As DNA, the CDR3 is TGTGCCAGCAGTTTCGGTCCGGAGACCCAGTACTTC. Its protein product is CASSFGPETQYF.

This sequence joins TRBV28 and TRBJ1-1; D gene ambiguous. The CDR3 length is 12 residues. Per the germline V gene, CDR1 is MDHEN and CDR2 is SYDVKM. V lost 1 base, J lost 7 bases, and 7 bases lay in between. For the CDR3, the DNA is TGTGCCAGCAGTTTATCTTATAGTGAAGCTTTCTTT. Residues: CASSLSYSEAFF.

The chain uses TRBV6-1 and TRBJ1-1; 8 nucleotides line up with TRBD1. Germline assignment: CDR1 MNHNS and CDR2 SASEGT. The CDR3 totals 14 residues. J lost 1 base, V lost 6 bases, and 4 bases had no gene match. CDR3 nucleotides: TGTGCCAGCAGCAGGGACAGGTGGAACACTGAAGCTTTCTTT. Protein product: CASSRDRWNTEAFF.

Worth noting for this clonotype: A read error may be the cause here, since a much bigger clone is one base away. The chain employs TRBV5-1 and TRBJ2-6; D is tentatively TRBD1 or TRBD2 (5 bases each). Germline values: CDR1 SGHRS, CDR2 YFSETQ. CDR3 length equals 15 residues. For the CDR3, the DNA is TGCGCCAGCTGCTTGGGGGAGTATGGGGCCAACGTCCTGACTTTC. This translates into CASCLGEYGANVLTF. Complete variable domain (other parts from reference TRBV5-1 and TRBJ2-6): KAGVTQTPRYLIKTRGQQVTLSCSPISGHRSVSWYQQTPGQGLQFLFEYFSETQRNKGNFPGRFSGRQFSNSRSEMNVSTLELGDSALYLCASCLGEYGANVLTFGAGSRLTVL.

This clonotype showed up many times. The chain joins TRBV10-3 to TRBJ2-2; TRBD1 aligns across 8 bases. In germline, CDR1 is ENHRY, CDR2 SYGVKD. The CDR3 runs 15 residues. V shed 9 bases, J shed 2 bases, and the junction held 8 bases outside the gene matches. The CDR3 DNA follows: TGTGCCATTCAGGGGGCAGGCCCCAACACCGGGGAGCTGTTTTTT. Translation: CAIQGAGPNTGELFF.

The gene calls are TRBV6-5 and TRBJ2-7; D perhaps matches TRBD2 (7 bases). The V and J ends lost 2 bases and 4 bases respectively, with 15 bases between them. Germline CDR1 reads MNHEY; CDR2 reads SVGAGI. This CDR3 is built from 15 residues. For the CDR3, the DNA is TGTGCCAGCAGTTACGTTCGGGGGGCGGGGTACGAGCAGTACTTC. Translation: CASSYVRGAGYEQYF.

This clonotype was recorded many times. The V call is TRBV4-3, the J call TRBJ2-5; D call uncertain. V was clipped by 1 base and J by 1 base, with 10 bases between them. The CDR3 spans 15 residues. Per the germline V gene, CDR1 is LGHNA and CDR2 is YSLEER. The CDR3 sequence: CASSQGPTTQETQYF. Written as DNA, the CDR3 is TGCGCCAGCAGCCAAGGTCCCACAACCCAAGAGACCCAGTACTTC.

This clonotype was picked up many times. This sequence joins TRBV6-5 and TRBJ1-5, with TRBD1 identical over 10 bases. CDR3 length: 13 residues. Germline lookup yields CDR1 MNHEY and CDR2 SVGAGI. Trimming removed 11 bases from V and 6 bases from J; junction bases left unmatched: 7. The CDR3 region is CAGGTGVSQPQHF. Here the CDR3 DNA reads TGTGCCGGCGGGACAGGGGTTAGTCAGCCCCAGCATTTT.

The genes are TRBV11-2 and TRBJ1-1; 7 bases align to TRBD1. The V gene end was trimmed by 5 bases and the J gene end by 7 bases; junction bases not matched to a gene: 10. CDR3 size: 14 residues. Germline CDR1 reads SGHAT; CDR2 reads FQNNGV. CDR3 sequence reads: CASSKPDRAGEAFF. CDR3 in DNA: TGTGCCAGCAGCAAACCTGACAGGGCTGGTGAAGCTTTCTTT.

With respect to this clonotype: This likely comes from a read error, as the CDR3 has no conserved phenylalanine or tryptophan at its end. The DNA is omitted, as the CDR3 cannot be located on it reliably, and the CDR3 follows TCRdb's listing. The CDR3 region is CASSPNVLTNTEACL. The chain recombines TRBV18 with TRBJ1-1. Per the germline V gene, CDR1 is KGHSH and CDR2 is LQKENI. The CDR3 has 15 amino acids, counting both end residues.

In this sample, this clonotype turned up many times. The chain is built from TRBV24-1 and TRBJ2-5; 14 nucleotides align to TRBD2. The ends lost 9 bases at V and 4 bases at J; junction bases unmatched: 0. This CDR3 is 13 amino acids long. Germline V gene sequence: CDR1 KGHDR, CDR2 SFDVKD. The CDR3 DNA reads as TGTGCCACCGGGACTAGCGGGGGAGAGACCCAGTACTTC. It encodes CATGTSGGETQYF.

This clonotype was seen repeatedly, ten times or more. The chain links TRBV7-8 to TRBJ2-7; TRBD1 matches 7 bases. Germline V gene sequence: CDR1 SGHVS, CDR2 FQNEAQ. This CDR3 has 15 residues. The J segment lost 8 bases and the V segment lost 0 bases, leaving 10 bases of the junction unmatched. CDR3: CASSLARDRVAKQYF. Here the CDR3 DNA reads TGTGCCAGCAGCTTAGCGCGAGACAGGGTGGCTAAGCAGTACTTC. The entire variable domain, with the rest obtained from reference TRBV7-8 and TRBJ2-7, is as follows: GAGVSQSPRYKVAKRGQDVALRCDPISGHVSLFWYQQALGQGPEFLTYFQNEAQLDKSGLPSDRFFAERPEGSVSTLKIQRTQQEDSAVYLCASSLARDRVAKQYFGPGTRLTVT.

This clonotype was picked up many times. The V call is TRBV11-2, the J call TRBJ2-5; TRBD1 or TRBD2 may be the D gene (6 bases each). Trimming took off 4 bases at V and 1 base at J, with 16 bases between the two ends. Looked up from germline, CDR1 is SGHAT and CDR2 is FQNNGV. The CDR3 is 16 residues long. For the CDR3, the DNA is TGTGCCAGCAGCTCCGGGCGAGGGGGGTTCCAAGAGACCCAGTACTTC. Translated, it gives CASSSGRGGFQETQYF.

This clonotype has at least ten counts. The chain couples TRBV25-1 to TRBJ1-1; D is undetermined. This CDR3 has 14 amino acids. CDR1 and CDR2 from the germline V gene are MGHDK and SYGVNS. Between the trimmed V and J ends, which lost 2 bases and 1 base, there was a span of 8 bases. CDR3 residues: CASSENWGNTEAFF. The CDR3 nucleotides read TGTGCCAGCAGTGAAAACTGGGGGAACACTGAAGCTTTCTTT.